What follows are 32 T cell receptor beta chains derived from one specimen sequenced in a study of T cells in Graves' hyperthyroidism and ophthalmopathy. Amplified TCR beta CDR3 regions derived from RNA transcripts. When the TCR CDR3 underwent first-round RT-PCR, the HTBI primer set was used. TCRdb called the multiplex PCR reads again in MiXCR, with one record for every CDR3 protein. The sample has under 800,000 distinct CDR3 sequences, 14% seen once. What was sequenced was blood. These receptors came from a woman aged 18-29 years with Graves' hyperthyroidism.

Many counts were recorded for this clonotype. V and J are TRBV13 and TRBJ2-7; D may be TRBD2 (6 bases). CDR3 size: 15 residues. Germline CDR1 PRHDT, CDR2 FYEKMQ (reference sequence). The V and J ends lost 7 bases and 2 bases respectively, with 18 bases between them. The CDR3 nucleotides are TGTGCCAGCAACAACCGATGGAGGGACGCCTACGAGCAGTACTTC. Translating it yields CASNNRWRDAYEQYF.

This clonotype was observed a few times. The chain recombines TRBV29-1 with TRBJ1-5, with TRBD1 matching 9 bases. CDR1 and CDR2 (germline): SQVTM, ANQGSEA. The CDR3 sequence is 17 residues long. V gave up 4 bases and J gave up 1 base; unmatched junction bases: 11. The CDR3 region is CSVVETGGALSNQPQHF. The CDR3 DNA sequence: TGCAGCGTTGTCGAGACAGGGGGGGCCTTGAGCAATCAGCCCCAGCATTTT.

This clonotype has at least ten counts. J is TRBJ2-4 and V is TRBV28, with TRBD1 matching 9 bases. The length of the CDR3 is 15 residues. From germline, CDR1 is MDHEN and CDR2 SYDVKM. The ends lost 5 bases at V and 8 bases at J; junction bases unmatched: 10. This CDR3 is CASSPTGGGVDIQYF. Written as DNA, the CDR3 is TGTGCCAGCAGTCCTACAGGGGGCGGAGTGGACATTCAGTACTTC.

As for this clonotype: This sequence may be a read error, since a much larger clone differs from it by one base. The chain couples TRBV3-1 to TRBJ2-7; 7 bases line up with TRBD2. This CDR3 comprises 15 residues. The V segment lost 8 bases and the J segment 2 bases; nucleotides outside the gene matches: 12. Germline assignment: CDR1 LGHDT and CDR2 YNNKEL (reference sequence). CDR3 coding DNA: TGTGCCAGCGGCTGGGGGACTACCCCTACCTACGAGCAGTACTTC. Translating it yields CASGWGTTPTYEQYF.

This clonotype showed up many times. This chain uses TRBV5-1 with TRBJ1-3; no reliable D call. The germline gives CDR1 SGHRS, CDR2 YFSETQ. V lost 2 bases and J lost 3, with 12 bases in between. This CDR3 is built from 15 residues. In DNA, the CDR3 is TGCGCCAGCAGCTTAGAAGGAGGTCTTGGAAACACCATATATTTT. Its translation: CASSLEGGLGNTIYF.

CDR3: CASSQEPTGTGANVLTF. For the CDR3, the DNA is TGTGCCAGCAGCCAAGAACCCACAGGGACTGGGGCCAACGTCCTGACTTTC. The chain uses TRBV4-2 and TRBJ2-6; possible D gene TRBD1, 6 bases. This CDR3 region has 17 residues. Germline loops: CDR1 LGHNA, CDR2 YNFKEQ. Trimming left V 0 bases short and J 2 bases short, with 11 bases between.

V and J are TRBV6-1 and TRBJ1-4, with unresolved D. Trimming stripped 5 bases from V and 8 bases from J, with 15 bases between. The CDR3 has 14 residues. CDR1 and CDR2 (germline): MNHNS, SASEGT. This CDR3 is CASSSKGLVEKLFF. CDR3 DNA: TGTGCCAGCAGTTCAAAAGGACTAGTCGAAAAACTGTTTTTT.

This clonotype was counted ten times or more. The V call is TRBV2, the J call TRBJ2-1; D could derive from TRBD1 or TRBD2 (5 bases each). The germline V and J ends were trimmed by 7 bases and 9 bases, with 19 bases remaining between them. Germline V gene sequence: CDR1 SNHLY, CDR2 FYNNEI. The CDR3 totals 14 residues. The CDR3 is CASIGLTGRGEQFF. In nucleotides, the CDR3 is TGTGCCAGCATCGGGTTAACAGGTCGGGGTGAGCAGTTCTTC.

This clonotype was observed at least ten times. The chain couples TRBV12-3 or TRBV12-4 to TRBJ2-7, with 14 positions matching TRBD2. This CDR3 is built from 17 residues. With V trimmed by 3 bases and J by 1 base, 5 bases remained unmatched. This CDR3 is CASSFRTSGRQSYEQYF. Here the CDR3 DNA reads TGTGCCAGCAGTTTCCGGACTAGCGGGAGGCAATCCTACGAGCAGTACTTC.

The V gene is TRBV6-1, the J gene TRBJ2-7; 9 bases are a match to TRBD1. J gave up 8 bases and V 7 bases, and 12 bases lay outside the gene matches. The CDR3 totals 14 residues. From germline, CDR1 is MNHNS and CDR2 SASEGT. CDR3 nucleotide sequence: TGTGCCAGCAATATGGACAGGGGCTTGGACAAGCAGTACTTC. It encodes CASNMDRGLDKQYF.

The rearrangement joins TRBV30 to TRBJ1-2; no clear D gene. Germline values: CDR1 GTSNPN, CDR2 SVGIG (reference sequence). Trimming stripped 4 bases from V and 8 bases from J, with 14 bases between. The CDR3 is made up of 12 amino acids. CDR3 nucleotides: TGTGCCTGGAAAAGTATCTGGGCAGGCTACACCTTC. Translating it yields CAWKSIWAGYTF.

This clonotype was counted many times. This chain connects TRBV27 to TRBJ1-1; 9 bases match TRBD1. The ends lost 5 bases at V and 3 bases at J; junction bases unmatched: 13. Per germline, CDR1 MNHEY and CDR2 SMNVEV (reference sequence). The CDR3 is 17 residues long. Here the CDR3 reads CASSLNPGQGADTEAFF. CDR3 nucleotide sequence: TGTGCCAGCAGTCTCAACCCGGGACAGGGCGCGGACACTGAAGCTTTCTTT.

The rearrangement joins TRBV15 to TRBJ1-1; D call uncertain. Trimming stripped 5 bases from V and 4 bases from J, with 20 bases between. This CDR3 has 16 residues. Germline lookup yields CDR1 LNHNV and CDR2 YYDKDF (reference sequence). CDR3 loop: CATSPGEGVLGTEAFF. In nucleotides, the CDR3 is TGTGCCACCAGCCCCGGAGAGGGCGTCTTGGGCACTGAAGCTTTCTTT.

CDR3: CASSFLSVRSSYNEQFF. CDR3 coding DNA: TGTGCCAGCAGTTTCCTTTCAGTAAGGAGCTCCTACAATGAGCAGTTCTTC. V and J are TRBV27 and TRBJ2-1; D call uncertain. Germline CDR1 and CDR2: MNHEY and SMNVEV (reference sequence). The CDR3 runs to 17 residues. V lost 3 bases and J 0 bases, leaving 15 bases between the germline ends.

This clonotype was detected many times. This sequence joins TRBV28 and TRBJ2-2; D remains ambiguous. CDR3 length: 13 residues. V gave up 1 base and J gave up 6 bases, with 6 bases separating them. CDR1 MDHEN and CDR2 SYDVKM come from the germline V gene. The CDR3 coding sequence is TGTGCCAGCAGTTTATCTCAGTCCGGGGAGCTGTTTTTT. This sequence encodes CASSLSQSGELFF.

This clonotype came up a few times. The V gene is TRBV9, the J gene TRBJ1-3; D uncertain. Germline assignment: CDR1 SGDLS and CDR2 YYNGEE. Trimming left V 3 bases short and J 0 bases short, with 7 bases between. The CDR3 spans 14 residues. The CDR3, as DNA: TGTGCCAGCAGCGCCGTATACTCTGGAAACACCATATATTTT. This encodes CASSAVYSGNTIYF.

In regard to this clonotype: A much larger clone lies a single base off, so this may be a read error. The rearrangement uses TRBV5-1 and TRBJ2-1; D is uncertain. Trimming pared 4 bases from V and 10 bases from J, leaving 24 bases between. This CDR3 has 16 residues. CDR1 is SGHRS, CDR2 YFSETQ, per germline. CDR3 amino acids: CASSGGPPASGSEQFF. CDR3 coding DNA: TGCGCCAGCAGCGGCGGCCCGCCAGCCTCGGGTTCCGAGCAGTTCTTC.

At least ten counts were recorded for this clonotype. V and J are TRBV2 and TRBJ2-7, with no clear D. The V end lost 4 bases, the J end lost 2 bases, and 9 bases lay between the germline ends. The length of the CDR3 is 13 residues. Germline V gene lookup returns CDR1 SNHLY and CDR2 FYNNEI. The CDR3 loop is CASSVAVTYEQYF. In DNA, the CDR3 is TGTGCCAGCAGTGTGGCCGTTACCTACGAGCAGTACTTC.

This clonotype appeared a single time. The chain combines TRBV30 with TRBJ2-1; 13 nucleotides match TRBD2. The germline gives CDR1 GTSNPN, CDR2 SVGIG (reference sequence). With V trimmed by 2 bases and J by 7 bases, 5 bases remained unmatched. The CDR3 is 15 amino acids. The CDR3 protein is CAWSHGTSGTNEQFF. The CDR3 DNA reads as TGTGCCTGGAGTCACGGGACTAGCGGGACAAATGAGCAGTTCTTC. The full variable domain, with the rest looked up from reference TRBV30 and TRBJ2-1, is SQTIHQWPATLVQPVGSPLSLECTVEGTSNPNLYWYRQAAGRGLQLLFYSVGIGQISSEVPQNLSASRPQDRQFILSSKKLLLSDSGFYLCAWSHGTSGTNEQFFGPGTRLTVL.

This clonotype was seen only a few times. The CDR3 DNA sequence: TGTGCCAGTAGTAGCTACGGCGGGGCCTACAATGAGCAGTTCTTC. Amino acids: CASSSYGGAYNEQFF. The gene calls are TRBV19 and TRBJ2-1; D may be TRBD2 (6 bases). This CDR3 spans 15 amino acids. Germline V gives CDR1 LNHDA, CDR2 SQIVND (reference sequence). Trimming stripped 4 bases from V and 2 bases from J, with 12 bases between. Full variable domain (remainder filled in from reference TRBV19 and TRBJ2-1): DGGITQSPKYLFRKEGQNVTLSCEQNLNHDAMYWYRQDPGQGLRLIYYSQIVNDFQKGDIAEGYSVSREKKESFPLTVTSAQKNPTAFYLCASSSYGGAYNEQFFGPGTRLTVL.

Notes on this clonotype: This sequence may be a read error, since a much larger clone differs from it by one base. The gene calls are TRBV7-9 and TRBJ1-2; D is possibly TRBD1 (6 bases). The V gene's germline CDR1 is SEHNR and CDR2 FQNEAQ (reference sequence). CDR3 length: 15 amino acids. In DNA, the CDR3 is TGTGCCGGCAGCCCACGGGACACACGGGAGTATGGCTACACCTTC. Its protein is CAGSPRDTREYGYTF.

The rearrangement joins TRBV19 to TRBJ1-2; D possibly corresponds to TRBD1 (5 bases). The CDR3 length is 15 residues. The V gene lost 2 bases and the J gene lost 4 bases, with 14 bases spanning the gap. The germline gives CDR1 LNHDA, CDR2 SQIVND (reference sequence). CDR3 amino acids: CASSISVRQTYGYTF. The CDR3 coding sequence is TGTGCCAGTAGTATAAGCGTTCGACAGACCTATGGCTACACCTTC. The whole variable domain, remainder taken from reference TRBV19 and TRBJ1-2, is DGGITQSPKYLFRKEGQNVTLSCEQNLNHDAMYWYRQDPGQGLRLIYYSQIVNDFQKGDIAEGYSVSREKKESFPLTVTSAQKNPTAFYLCASSISVRQTYGYTFGSGTRLTVV.

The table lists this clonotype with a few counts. The chain's CDR3 is CAIARGLQETQYF. As DNA, the CDR3 is TGCGCCATCGCCCGGGGGCTCCAAGAGACCCAGTACTTC. The chain links TRBV10-2 to TRBJ2-5; D may match TRBD1 or TRBD2 (6 bases each). CDR3 length: 13 residues. Germline V gives CDR1 WSHSY, CDR2 SAAADI. Trimming removed 10 bases at V and 1 base at J, with 13 bases between.

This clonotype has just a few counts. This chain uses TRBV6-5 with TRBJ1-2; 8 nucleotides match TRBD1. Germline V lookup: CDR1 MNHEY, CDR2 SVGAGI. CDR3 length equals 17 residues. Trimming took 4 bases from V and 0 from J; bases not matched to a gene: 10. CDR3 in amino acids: CASSFTPGGASNYGYTF. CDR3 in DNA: TGTGCCAGCAGTTTTACCCCAGGGGGCGCCTCTAACTATGGCTACACCTTC.

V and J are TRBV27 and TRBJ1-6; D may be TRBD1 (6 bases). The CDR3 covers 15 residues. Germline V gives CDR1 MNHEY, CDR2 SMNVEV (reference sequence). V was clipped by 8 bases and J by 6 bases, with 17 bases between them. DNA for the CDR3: TGTGCCAGCGGATTCATCGAGGGGGGTAATTCACCCCTCCACTTT. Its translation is CASGFIEGGNSPLHF.

The CDR3 region has the DNA TGTGCCAGCAGCTTAGCAACAGGATTACTAGCCAAAAACATTCAGTACTTC. Residues: CASSLATGLLAKNIQYF. This rearrangement joins TRBV11-2 to TRBJ2-4, with D maybe TRBD1 (5 bases). This CDR3 is built from 17 residues. Trimming took off 1 base at V and 0 bases at J, with 13 bases between the two ends. Germline V gene sequence: CDR1 SGHAT, CDR2 FQNNGV.

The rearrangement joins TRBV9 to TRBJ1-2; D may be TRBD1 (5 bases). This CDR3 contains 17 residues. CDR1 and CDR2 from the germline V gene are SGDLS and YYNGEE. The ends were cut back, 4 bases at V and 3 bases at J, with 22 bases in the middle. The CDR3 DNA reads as TGTGCCAGCAGCATTAGAACAGGAACCGCCGGATACTATGGCTACACCTTC. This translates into CASSIRTGTAGYYGYTF.

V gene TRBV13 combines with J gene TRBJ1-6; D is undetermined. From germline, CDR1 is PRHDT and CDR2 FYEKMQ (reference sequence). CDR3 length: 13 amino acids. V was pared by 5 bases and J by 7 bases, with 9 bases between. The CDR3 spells CASSPGPNSPLHF. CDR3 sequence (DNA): TGTGCCAGCAGCCCTGGACCCAATTCACCCCTCCACTTT.

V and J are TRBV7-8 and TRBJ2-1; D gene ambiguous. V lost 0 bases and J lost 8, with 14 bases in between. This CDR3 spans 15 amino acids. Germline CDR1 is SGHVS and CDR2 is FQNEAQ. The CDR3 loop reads CASSLASSRRDEQFF. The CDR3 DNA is TGTGCCAGCAGCTTAGCGAGTTCTCGGCGCGATGAGCAGTTCTTC.

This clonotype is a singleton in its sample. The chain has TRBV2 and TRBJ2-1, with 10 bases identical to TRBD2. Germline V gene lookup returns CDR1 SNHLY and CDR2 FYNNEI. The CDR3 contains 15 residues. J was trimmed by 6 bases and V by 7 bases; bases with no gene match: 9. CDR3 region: CASKEREGFVNEQFF. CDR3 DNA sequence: TGTGCCAGCAAGGAGCGGGAGGGGTTCGTCAATGAGCAGTTCTTC.

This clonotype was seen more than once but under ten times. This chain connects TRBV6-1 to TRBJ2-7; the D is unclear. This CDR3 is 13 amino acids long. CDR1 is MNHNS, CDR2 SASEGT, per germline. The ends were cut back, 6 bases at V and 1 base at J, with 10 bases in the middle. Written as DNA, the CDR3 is TGTGCCAGCAGGAACCCACGGTCCTACGAGCAGTACTTC. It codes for CASRNPRSYEQYF.

The CDR3 loop reads CATKTSGSVRDEQYF. The CDR3 bases are TGTGCCACCAAGACTAGCGGGAGCGTGCGGGACGAGCAGTACTTC. The J gene is TRBJ2-7, the V gene TRBV7-9, with 12 nucleotides matching TRBD2. This CDR3 has 15 amino acids. CDR1 is SEHNR, CDR2 FQNEAQ, per germline (reference sequence). Trimming took 10 bases from V and 5 from J; bases not matched to a gene: 12.